Listed here are 18 T cell receptor beta chains from one sample, sequenced in a study of OX40 agonist ivuxolimab in advanced cancers. Libraries were prepared by immunoSEQ multiplex PCR; TCRdb keeps only in-frame clonotypes and omits some of them. The sample lists 70,000 to 95,000 clones, about 94% occurring once. The source was CD4+ or CD8+ T cells sorted from blood, collected in a trial of the OX40 agonist ivuxolimab. Receptors originate from an adult with an advanced solid tumor such as melanoma, head and neck, liver or kidney cancer.

CDR3 sequence reads: CASSFGRGSNYEQYF. In DNA, the CDR3 is TGTGCCAGCAGCTTTGGGAGGGGGTCTAACTACGAGCAGTACTTC. This chain joins TRBV11-3 and TRBJ2-7; a weak D match, TRBD2 (7 bases). This CDR3 comprises 15 residues. Germline V gene data show CDR1 as SGHNT and CDR2 as YENEEA. Trimming took off 3 bases at V and 3 bases at J, with 15 bases between the two ends.

This clone has just a few counts. The V call is TRBV6-1, the J call TRBJ2-2; tentatively, D is TRBD1 (5 bases). The length of the CDR3 is 14 residues. Trimming pared 4 bases from V and 2 bases from J, leaving 8 bases between. The germline V gene has CDR1 MNHNS and CDR2 SASEGT. The CDR3 reads CASSGRANTGELFF. In nucleotides, the CDR3 is TGTGCCAGCAGTGGCAGGGCAAACACCGGGGAGCTGTTTTTT.

The V call is TRBV6-1, the J call TRBJ2-7; 9 bases align to TRBD1. Unmatched junction bases numbered 6, after V lost 5 bases and J lost 1 base. The germline V gene has CDR1 MNHNS and CDR2 SASEGT. The CDR3 length is 15 residues. CDR3 coding DNA: TGTGCCAGCAGTCGACTCGGGACAGGGTCCTACGAGCAGTACTTC. As protein: CASSRLGTGSYEQYF.

CDR3 residues: CAWSGQEGAQHF. As DNA, the CDR3 is TGTGCCTGGAGTGGACAGGAGGGGGCCCAGCATTTT. The chain uses TRBV30 and TRBJ1-5; maybe TRBD1 (6 bases). This CDR3 is built from 12 residues. Trimming removed 1 base at V and 11 bases at J, with 12 bases between. Germline-derived CDR1 and CDR2 are GTSNPN and SVGIG (reference sequence).

In this sample, this clone turned up once. J is TRBJ1-2 and V is TRBV11-3; a weak D match, TRBD1 (6 bases). Looked up from germline, CDR1 is SGHNT and CDR2 is YENEEA. This CDR3 is built from 12 residues. The V gene lost 0 bases and the J gene lost 8 bases, with 7 bases spanning the gap. The CDR3 sequence is CASSLETGGYTF. The CDR3 region has the DNA TGTGCCAGCAGCTTAGAGACAGGCGGCTACACCTTC.

This chain connects TRBV30 to TRBJ1-2; D gene ambiguous. CDR1 and CDR2 from the germline V gene are GTSNPN and SVGIG (reference sequence). This CDR3 is built from 12 residues. Trimming took 0 bases from V and 4 from J, leaving 6 bases between them. CDR3 bases: TGTGCCTGGAGTGTAAACGTCTATGGCTACACCTTC. Its protein product is CAWSVNVYGYTF.

The chain has TRBV2 and TRBJ1-5, with unresolved D. V was pared by 6 bases and J by 5 bases, with 5 bases between. The CDR3 is 11 residues long. Germline-derived CDR1 and CDR2 are SNHLY and FYNNEI. The CDR3 DNA reads TGTGCCAGCAGCAACGATCAGCCCCAGCATTTT. Residues: CASSNDQPQHF. The full variable domain, with the rest looked up from reference TRBV2 and TRBJ1-5, is EPEVTQTPSHQVTQMGQEVILRCVPISNHLYFYWYRQILGQKVEFLVSFYNNEISEKSEIFDDQFSVERPDGSNFTLKIRSTKLEDSAMYFCASSNDQPQHFGDGTRLSIL.

The chain carries TRBV28 and TRBJ2-5; perhaps TRBD1 as D (6 bases). V was cut by 6 bases and J by 5 bases, with 13 bases left in between. The CDR3 loop spans 13 amino acids. Germline V gene sequence: CDR1 MDHEN, CDR2 SYDVKM. The CDR3 nucleotides are TGTGCCAGCAGGAATACAGGGCGGGAGACCCAGTACTTC. Amino acid sequence: CASRNTGRETQYF.

The genes are TRBV4-3 and TRBJ2-2; no definite D call. Trimming took off 4 bases at V and 6 bases at J, with 6 bases between the two ends. Looked up from germline, CDR1 is LGHNA and CDR2 is YSLEER. The CDR3 is 12 residues long. CDR3 sequence (DNA): TGCGCCAGCAGCCGAGTTCCCGGGGAGCTGTTTTTT. The encoded protein is CASSRVPGELFF.

The chain is built from TRBV5-4 and TRBJ2-2, with D perhaps TRBD1 (6 bases). The CDR3 loop spans 14 amino acids. The V end lost 4 bases, the J end lost 2 bases, and 9 bases lay between the germline ends. The germline V gene has CDR1 SGHNT and CDR2 YYREEE (reference sequence). CDR3 in amino acids: CASSRDTNTGELFF. The CDR3 DNA reads TGTGCCAGCAGCAGGGACACAAACACCGGGGAGCTGTTTTTT. Variable domain in full (rest from reference TRBV5-4 and TRBJ2-2): ETGVTQSPTHLIKTRGQQVTLRCSSQSGHNTVSWYQQALGQGPQFIFQYYREEENGRGNFPPRFSGLQFPNYSSELNVNALELDDSALYLCASSRDTNTGELFFGEGSRLTVL.

CDR3 amino acids: CASSLLGQGGSEQYF. CDR3 nucleotides: TGTGCCAGCAGCTTGTTAGGGCAGGGAGGTAGCGAGCAGTACTTC. The chain couples TRBV11-3 to TRBJ2-7, with TRBD2 as a possible D gene (6 bases). CDR3 length: 15 residues. Germline lookup yields CDR1 SGHNT and CDR2 YENEEA. Trimming pared 3 bases from V and 6 bases from J, leaving 18 bases between.

The V and J genes are TRBV2 and TRBJ2-5; 7 nucleotides agree with TRBD2. The germline V gene encodes CDR1 SNHLY and CDR2 FYNNEI. The CDR3 has 13 amino acids. The junction had 5 bases not matched to a gene; V was cut back by 6 bases and J by 4 bases. As DNA, the CDR3 is TGTGCCAGCAGGGGAGGGCAGGGAGAGACCCAGTACTTC. Its protein product is CASRGGQGETQYF.

The J gene is TRBJ2-5, the V gene TRBV5-6; 8 bases are shared with TRBD2. CDR1 and CDR2 from the germline V gene are SGHDT and YYEEEE. The trim removed 4 bases at V and 4 bases at J, leaving 6 bases unmatched. The CDR3 covers 14 residues. CDR3 region: CASSTRTSRETQYF. CDR3 nucleotide sequence: TGTGCCAGCAGCACCAGGACTAGCCGAGAGACCCAGTACTTC.

This clone occurred a few times. CDR3 amino acids: CASSPLTGDSYGYTF. CDR3 nucleotides: TGTGCCAGTAGTCCACTAACAGGGGATTCCTATGGCTACACCTTC. V is TRBV19 and J is TRBJ1-2; 7 bases are shared with TRBD1. Germline V gene data show CDR1 as LNHDA and CDR2 as SQIVND (reference sequence). The V segment lost 5 bases and the J segment 4 bases; nucleotides outside the gene matches: 10. The CDR3 has 15 residues.

The count of this clone is one. The J gene is TRBJ2-1, the V gene TRBV19; D is tentatively TRBD1 or TRBD2 (6 bases each). The CDR3 contains 14 residues. V was shortened by 9 bases and J by 5 bases, with 17 bases between the two germline ends. Germline-derived CDR1 and CDR2 are LNHDA and SQIVND (reference sequence). The CDR3 nucleotides are TGTGCCAGCGTCTCAACGGGGGCACACAATGAGCAGTTCTTC. This encodes CASVSTGAHNEQFF.

J is TRBJ1-3 and V is TRBV7-9, with D perhaps matching TRBD1 (6 bases). The V gene lost 4 bases and the J gene lost 0 bases, with 13 bases spanning the gap. Germline V gene sequence: CDR1 SEHNR, CDR2 FQNEAQ (reference sequence). This CDR3 region has 16 residues. The CDR3 coding sequence is TGTGCCAGCAGCTACCGGGACACCCGCTCTGGAAACACCATATATTTT. It specifies CASSYRDTRSGNTIYF.

The chain joins TRBV7-9 to TRBJ2-5; no clear D. This CDR3 comprises 11 residues. The germline V and J ends were trimmed by 3 bases and 2 bases, with 1 base remaining between them. CDR1 and CDR2 (germline): SEHNR, FQNEAQ (reference sequence). The CDR3 nucleotides are TGTGCCAGCAGCTTGCAAGAGACCCAGTACTTC. Translated: CASSLQETQYF. The entire variable domain, with the rest obtained from reference TRBV7-9 and TRBJ2-5, is as follows: DTGVSQNPRHKITKRGQNVTFRCDPISEHNRLYWYRQTLGQGPEFLTYFQNEAQLEKSRLLSDRFSAERPKGSFSTLEIQRTEQGDSAMYLCASSLQETQYFGPGTRLLVL.

The rearrangement links TRBV28 to TRBJ1-1; 7 positions match TRBD1. CDR3 size: 15 residues. V was clipped by 6 bases and J by 7 bases; unmatched bases: 14. Germline V lookup: CDR1 MDHEN, CDR2 SYDVKM. CDR3 protein: CASSPWGRGLDEAFF. The CDR3 coding sequence is TGTGCCAGCAGCCCCTGGGGCAGGGGGTTAGATGAAGCTTTCTTT.